The T cell receptor beta chain described here comes from a study of blood T cell repertoires in COVID-19 (dated by TCRdb to 2020 to 2021). Turning to the overall study: The collaborator samples originated in the United States, Italy and Spain and spanned the acute and convalescent phases of COVID-19. The repertoires were made available in a free public database intended to serve as a resource for research on the immune response to SARS-CoV-2. The dataset comprised deeply sampled blood TCRbeta repertoires from subjects exposed to, actively infected with, or recovered from COVID-19. Where HLA class I and class II types were available, the types were taken from metadata supplied by the sample provider, not from assay-based typing. Nearly every sample came with metadata listing a de-identified subject ID, COVID-19 status, age in years and sex. The samples were drawn from the first 160 participants of the ongoing ImmuneRACE study and from 1,254 subjects provided by 6 global collaborators. The material from the prospective study consisted of cDNA or gDNA derived from T cells, B-cell-depleted T cells, or PBMCs.

Notes on this clone: Its antigen target is currently unknown. The sample holds no much larger clone one base away, and base qualities are not on file.

Samples from volunteer blood donors who had recovered from COVID-19 were contributed by a second Seattle source. Each collaborating institution followed its own protocols to collect whole blood in K2EDTA tubes. For TCRbeta analysis, collaborators shipped samples as frozen whole blood, isolated PBMCs, or DNA extracted from either of those sample types. V gives up 0 bases and J gives up 9 bases, and the segment between their germline ends measures 6 bases. Its CDR3 holds 13 amino acids, cysteine through phenylalanine. The kept DNA is CDR3 alone, 39 bases in frame from the first base. CDR1 SGHAT and CDR2 FQNNGV were looked up in the germline V gene. Study-level results and caveats: How much clinical and demographic metadata was included differed by source and by participant, and the metadata was provided uncurated.

TCRbeta CDR3 regions were amplified from genomic DNA by means of the immunoSEQ Assay, a bias-controlled multiplex PCR. The authors' analysis ran thus. The number of nucleated cells in each sample was estimated by amplification of reference gene primers within the assay. To quantify the absolute abundance of each unique TCRbeta CDR3 rearrangement, sequence reads were collapsed and filtered. For each sample, productive Simpson clonality was calculated as the square root of Simpson's diversity index over productive rearrangements. The table comes from immuneACCESS by way of TCRdb, which keeps in-frame sequences with V and J called. Part of the clones is missing from these tables; in studies checked, under half for an unresolved V gene and the rest for unknown reasons. The DNA was the basis for D and trimming; V, J and clone size are from that table. For this sample the table gives roughly 230,000 clones, of which nearly 90% were detected only once. Clones ranked in the top ten supply 3.5% to 5% of the sample.

The sequence derives from a woman aged 40 to 49 who had recovered from COVID-19. Sequenced sample: peripheral blood. The receptor chain draws on TRBV11-2 and TRBJ1-6, with the identity of the D gene unclear. The CDR3 protein sequence reads: CASSLESGSPLHF. The DNA is TGTGCCAGCAGCTTAGAGTCGGGTTCACCCCTCCACTTT.